These 32 T cell receptor beta chains were sequenced from one sample in a study of cytomegalovirus exposure and HLA in healthy donors. Both 60 Vbeta primers and 13 Jbeta primers went into the PCR. The data were produced by immunoSEQ multiplex PCR, yet TCRdb's version contains in-frame clones alone and is incomplete. This repertoire shows 120,000 or so clones, roughly 86% found once; its top ten account for about 2%. Sequenced sample: PBMCs. All receptors come from a man between 18 and 35 years old in good health and CMV-seronegative.

The gene calls are TRBV5-4 and TRBJ1-2, with 8 bases fitting TRBD1. The V gene end was trimmed by 5 bases and the J gene end by 4 bases; junction bases not matched to a gene: 7. The CDR3 runs to 14 residues. From germline, CDR1 is SGHNT and CDR2 YYREEE (reference sequence). The CDR3 here is CASRATGDAYGYTF. CDR3 DNA: TGTGCCAGCAGAGCGACAGGGGACGCCTATGGCTACACCTTC.

The CDR3 DNA sequence: TGTGCCAGCTCACTGACCTACAGGGAAGACACCGGGGAGCTGTTTTTT. It encodes CASSLTYREDTGELFF. The genes are TRBV18 and TRBJ2-2, with a tentative D call TRBD1 (6 bases). CDR3 length: 16 amino acids. V dropped 4 bases and J dropped 3 bases, with 15 bases sitting between them. The germline V gene encodes CDR1 KGHSH and CDR2 LQKENI.

This chain connects TRBV4-3 to TRBJ2-5; 9 bases are shared with TRBD2. The CDR3 has 16 amino acids. Germline-derived CDR1 and CDR2 are LGHNA and YSLEER. V lost 3 bases, J lost 2 bases, and 7 bases stayed unmatched. CDR3 bases: TGCGCCAGCAGCCATTGGAGCGGGGGGACTCAAGAGACCCAGTACTTC. Its translation: CASSHWSGGTQETQYF.

The rearrangement links TRBV7-2 to TRBJ2-1, with D possibly being TRBD2 (5 bases). The CDR3 is made up of 14 amino acids. Per germline, CDR1 SGHTA and CDR2 FQGNSA. Trimming stripped 6 bases from V and 0 bases from J, with 9 bases between. DNA of the CDR3: TGTGCCAGCAGGGAGCGGAGCTCCTACAATGAGCAGTTCTTC. Its translation is CASRERSSYNEQFF.

The chain has TRBV5-1 and TRBJ2-3, with 8 bases identical to TRBD2. CDR1 is SGHRS, CDR2 YFSETQ, per germline. With 1 base clipped from V and 3 bases from J, the junction kept 4 bases outside the gene matches. The length of the CDR3 is 15 residues. CDR3 in amino acids: CASSLMAGGTDTQYF. The CDR3 nucleotides read TGCGCCAGCAGCTTGATGGCGGGGGGAACAGATACGCAGTATTTT.

This clone was counted between two and nine times. V gene TRBV6-1 combines with J gene TRBJ1-2, with D possibly being TRBD1 (5 bases). Germline CDR1 and CDR2: MNHNS and SASEGT. The CDR3 has 12 residues. The V end lost 6 bases, the J end lost 4 bases, and 9 bases lay between the germline ends. The CDR3 region has the DNA TGTGCCAGCAGGCCCGACAGCTATGGCTACACCTTC. Translating it yields CASRPDSYGYTF.

The rearrangement uses TRBV4-2 and TRBJ1-5; 8 nucleotides agree with TRBD1. The ends lost 0 bases at V and 6 bases at J; junction bases unmatched: 4. The CDR3 runs to 15 residues. Germline loops: CDR1 LGHNA, CDR2 YNFKEQ. Here the CDR3 DNA reads TGTGCCAGCAGCCAAGAAGGACAGGGAAGTCAGCCCCAGCATTTT. Its protein is CASSQEGQGSQPQHF.

V gene TRBV5-1 combines with J gene TRBJ2-1; 9 positions agree with TRBD2. Germline V gene sequence: CDR1 SGHRS, CDR2 YFSETQ. The J segment lost 1 base and the V segment lost 4 bases, leaving 6 bases of the junction unmatched. The CDR3 is made up of 16 amino acids. The CDR3 DNA reads as TGCGCCAGCAGCCTCCAAGCGGGGGGTTCCTACAATGAGCAGTTCTTC. Its translation: CASSLQAGGSYNEQFF.

The chain combines TRBV13 with TRBJ2-1, with 11 bases identical to TRBD1. The CDR3 has 17 amino acids. V was pared by 5 bases and J by 5 bases, with 11 bases of the junction left unmatched. Germline CDR1 PRHDT, CDR2 FYEKMQ (reference sequence). CDR3 bases: TGTGCCAGCAGCCCTGGACAGGGACAGGGGGTAAACAATGAGCAGTTCTTC. Its protein is CASSPGQGQGVNNEQFF.

The genes are TRBV4-3 and TRBJ2-3; the match to TRBD1 covers 11 bases. The V and J ends lost 4 bases and 5 bases, in that order; junction bases with no gene match: 5. This CDR3 is 15 amino acids long. The germline V gene encodes CDR1 LGHNA and CDR2 YSLEER. In nucleotides, the CDR3 is TGCGCCAGCAGCCCCGGACAGGGGGCAAGAGATACGCAGTATTTT. Translating gives CASSPGQGARDTQYF.

The chain combines TRBV21-1 with TRBJ2-7; the D segment call TRBD2 is taken from the table without a DNA check. TRBV21-1 is noted as a pseudogene. The CDR3 is made up of 13 amino acids. The CDR3 coding sequence is TGTGCCCCGGATGGGGGGAGCTCCTACGAGCAGTACTTC. This codes for CAPDGGSSYEQYF.

The chain uses TRBV11-1 and TRBJ2-3, with 10 bases matching TRBD2. Germline trimming cut 5 bases from V and 4 bases from J; bases unmatched to any gene: 6. Germline V lookup: CDR1 SGHAT, CDR2 FQDESV (reference sequence). The CDR3 runs 15 residues. The CDR3 spells CASSLRTSGADTQYF. In DNA form, the CDR3 reads TGTGCCAGCAGCCTTCGGACTAGCGGCGCAGATACGCAGTATTTT.

This chain connects TRBV6-1 to TRBJ1-5, with TRBD1 as a possible D gene (6 bases). Germline CDR1 and CDR2: MNHNS and SASEGT. This CDR3 region has 15 residues. With 8 bases removed from V and 2 bases from J, the gap between germline ends came to 16 bases. DNA for the CDR3: TGTGCCAGCTTAAACAGGGAGAGAGGCAATCAGCCCCAGCATTTT. Translated: CASLNRERGNQPQHF.

The chain has TRBV6-5 and TRBJ1-1; 7 nucleotides align to TRBD1. V lost 5 bases to trimming and J lost 4 bases; unmatched junction nucleotides: 1. CDR3 size: 12 residues. Per the germline V gene, CDR1 is MNHEY and CDR2 is SVGAGI. CDR3 nucleotide sequence: TGTGCCAGCAGTAGACAGGGCACTGAAGCTTTCTTT. Amino acid sequence: CASSRQGTEAFF.

The chain recombines TRBV5-1 with TRBJ2-5; TRBD2 is a possible D gene (5 bases). There are 15 residues in the CDR3. The germline V gene has CDR1 SGHRS and CDR2 YFSETQ. Trimming left V 5 bases short and J 5 bases short, with 19 bases between. CDR3 sequence: CASSRGAARSETQYF. The CDR3 nucleotides read TGCGCCAGCAGTCGGGGAGCAGCACGGTCCGAGACCCAGTACTTC.

This clone was picked up a small number of times. The chain employs TRBV5-4 and TRBJ1-2; 7 bases map to TRBD1. Germline CDR1 and CDR2: SGHNT and YYREEE (reference sequence). The CDR3 contains 15 residues. Losses at the gene ends were 1 base for V and 8 bases for J; bases not matched to a gene: 11. DNA of the CDR3: TGTGCCAGCAGCTTGACCCAGGGGGGAGAGAGGGGCTACACCTTC. It is translated as CASSLTQGGERGYTF.

The chain uses TRBV9 and TRBJ2-7; possibly TRBD1 for D (6 bases). Trimming left V 0 bases short and J 6 bases short, with 19 bases between. Germline CDR1 is SGDLS and CDR2 is YYNGEE. This CDR3 comprises 16 residues. CDR3 DNA sequence: TGTGCCAGCAGCGTAGGGTCCCAGGGGCTCTACTCCGAGCAGTACTTC. Translating gives CASSVGSQGLYSEQYF.

The chain uses TRBV6-4 and TRBJ2-3; D is possibly TRBD2 (6 bases). This CDR3 region has 14 residues. Trimming left V 0 bases short and J 4 bases short, with 8 bases between. From germline, CDR1 is MRHNA and CDR2 SNTAGT. The CDR3 spells CASSDSAGSDTQYF. In DNA, the CDR3 is TGTGCCAGCAGTGACTCGGCGGGGTCAGATACGCAGTATTTT.

The chain combines TRBV10-1 with TRBJ2-5; tentative D call: TRBD2 (5 bases). Matching the DNA end better, TRBJ2-7 makes the J call doubtful. The germline CDR1 and CDR2 sequences are WNHNN and SYGVQD (reference sequence). This CDR3 contains 12 residues. The CDR3 bases are TGCGCCACTCCTAGGGAGTCCTACGAGCAGTACTTC. Residues: CATPRESYEQYF.

The V and J genes are TRBV9 and TRBJ2-1; 9 nucleotides line up with TRBD2. Per germline, CDR1 SGDLS and CDR2 YYNGEE. This CDR3 spans 18 amino acids. V gave up 0 bases and J gave up 4 bases; unmatched junction bases: 11. DNA for the CDR3: TGTGCCAGCAGCGTAGCTACGGCTAGCGGGGAGATTTACAATGAGCAGTTCTTC. Amino acid sequence: CASSVATASGEIYNEQFF.

The genes are TRBV27 and TRBJ2-7; D is perhaps TRBD1 (6 bases). This CDR3 is built from 14 residues. V lost 6 bases and J lost 0, with 12 bases in between. Per the germline V gene, CDR1 is MNHEY and CDR2 is SMNVEV (reference sequence). CDR3 sequence: CASSPTGSSYEQYF. For the CDR3, the DNA is TGTGCCAGCAGCCCAACAGGGAGCTCCTACGAGCAGTACTTC.

As to this clone: One junction end does not reproduce the germline sequence, and a read error may be involved. The chain uses TRBV7-9 and TRBJ1-2, with TRBD1 matching over 7 bases. The CDR3 consists of 14 residues. Per the germline V gene, CDR1 is SEHNR and CDR2 is FQNEAQ (reference sequence). The CDR3 DNA sequence: TGTTCCAGCAGCCGAGACAGGGCGGGCTATGGCTACACCTTC. Amino acids: CSSSRDRAGYGYTF.

The V call is TRBV4-1, the J call TRBJ2-1, with unresolved D. The ends were cut back, 7 bases at V and 4 bases at J, with 17 bases in the middle. The CDR3 runs to 15 residues. From germline, CDR1 is MGHRA and CDR2 YSYEKL. The CDR3 sequence: CASTPEELPYNEQFF. The CDR3 bases are TGCGCCAGCACCCCCGAGGAACTTCCGTACAATGAGCAGTTCTTC.

The chain uses TRBV7-2 and TRBJ1-6; tentatively, D is TRBD1 (5 bases). The V end lost 5 bases, the J end lost 5 bases, and 10 bases lay between the germline ends. The germline CDR1 and CDR2 sequences are SGHTA and FQGNSA. The length of the CDR3 is 14 residues. The CDR3 region is CASSLTVDNSPLHF. The CDR3 DNA sequence: TGTGCCAGCAGCCTGACAGTGGATAATTCACCCCTCCACTTT.

The CDR3 DNA follows: TGTGCCAGCAGCCCTACTAGTTCTACCTACGAGCAGTACTTC. The encoded protein is CASSPTSSTYEQYF. The chain couples TRBV9 to TRBJ2-7; weak D call: TRBD2 (5 bases). The germline CDR1 and CDR2 sequences are SGDLS and YYNGEE. The CDR3 is 14 residues long. With 4 bases removed from V and 2 bases from J, the gap between germline ends came to 13 bases.

The J gene is TRBJ2-3, the V gene TRBV29-1, with D possibly matching TRBD1 (5 bases). The CDR3 extends over 13 amino acids. CDR1 SQVTM and CDR2 ANQGSEA come from the germline V gene. Trimming took 3 bases from V and 4 from J, leaving 11 bases between them. CDR3 bases: TGCAGCGTTGAGGTAGGGGCGGCAGATACGCAGTATTTT. Translated, it gives CSVEVGAADTQYF.

The chain links TRBV6-5 to TRBJ2-1; 9 bases are shared with TRBD2. The CDR3 sequence is 15 residues long. In germline, CDR1 is MNHEY, CDR2 SVGAGI. V shed 4 bases, J shed 5 bases, and the junction held 6 bases outside the gene matches. CDR3 bases: TGTGCCAGCAGTTCCCCGGGACTAGCAAACAATGAGCAGTTCTTC. Protein: CASSSPGLANNEQFF.

The chain couples TRBV2 to TRBJ1-6; no clear D gene. Trimming left V 3 bases short and J 2 bases short, with 8 bases between. Germline loops: CDR1 SNHLY, CDR2 FYNNEI. The CDR3 contains 15 residues. For the CDR3, the DNA is TGTGCCAGCAGTGATACCGGTACCTATAATTCACCCCTCCACTTT. This gives the protein CASSDTGTYNSPLHF.

In its sample, this clone was seen a few times. The chain links TRBV28 to TRBJ1-2; 8 bases are a match to TRBD1. The J segment lost 7 bases and the V segment lost 5 bases, leaving 9 bases of the junction unmatched. Per the germline V gene, CDR1 is MDHEN and CDR2 is SYDVKM. There are 14 residues in the CDR3. CDR3 in amino acids: CASSPGQGGSGYTF. The CDR3 DNA reads as TGTGCCAGCAGTCCCGGACAGGGCGGTAGTGGCTACACCTTC.

This clone is a singleton in its sample. This sequence joins TRBV2 and TRBJ1-2; a possible D gene is TRBD1 (5 bases). Trimming removed 2 bases from V and 7 bases from J, with 11 bases in between. From germline, CDR1 is SNHLY and CDR2 FYNNEI. The CDR3 spans 13 residues. CDR3 sequence reads: CASSEMAGVGYTF. In DNA form, the CDR3 reads TGTGCCAGCAGTGAAATGGCGGGGGTTGGCTACACCTTC. Supplemented by reference TRBV2 and TRBJ1-2, the full variable domain reads EPEVTQTPSHQVTQMGQEVILRCVPISNHLYFYWYRQILGQKVEFLVSFYNNEISEKSEIFDDQFSVERPDGSNFTLKIRSTKLEDSAMYFCASSEMAGVGYTFGSGTRLTVV.

The chain recombines TRBV7-9 with TRBJ1-5; 7 bases line up with TRBD1. V shed 5 bases, J shed 1 base, and the junction held 5 bases outside the gene matches. This CDR3 region has 15 residues. Per germline, CDR1 SEHNR and CDR2 FQNEAQ (reference sequence). Written as DNA, the CDR3 is TGTGCCAGCAGCCCCTCAGGGGGAAGCAATCAGCCCCAGCATTTT. This codes for CASSPSGGSNQPQHF.

As DNA, the CDR3 is TGTGCCAGCAGCCCCCATTTAGCGGGGGCGAGCACCGGGGAGCTGTTTTTT. Translation gives CASSPHLAGASTGELFF. The chain is built from TRBV9 and TRBJ2-2; TRBD2 matches 9 bases. The CDR3 contains 17 residues. The V gene end was trimmed by 4 bases and the J gene end by 4 bases; junction bases not matched to a gene: 11. The germline CDR1 and CDR2 sequences are SGDLS and YYNGEE.